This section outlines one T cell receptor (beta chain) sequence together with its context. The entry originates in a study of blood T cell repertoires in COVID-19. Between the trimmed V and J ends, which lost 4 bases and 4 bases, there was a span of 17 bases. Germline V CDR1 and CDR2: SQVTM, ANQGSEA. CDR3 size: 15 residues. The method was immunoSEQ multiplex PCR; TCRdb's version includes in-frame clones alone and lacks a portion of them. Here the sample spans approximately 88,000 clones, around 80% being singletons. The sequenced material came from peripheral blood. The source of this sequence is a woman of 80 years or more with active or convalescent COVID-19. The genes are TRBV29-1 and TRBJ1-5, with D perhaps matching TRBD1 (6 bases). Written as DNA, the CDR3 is TGCAGCGTTGTCCGCTTCGGACAGATAAATCAGCCCCAGCATTTT. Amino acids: CSVVRFGQINQPQHF.